Below, 26 T cell receptor beta chains from the same sample are listed, as sequenced in a study of response to subunit inactivated influenza vaccine. A single record per CDR3 protein comes from TCRdb applying MiXCR to the RT-PCR reads. The top ten clones hold 6.5% to 8.5% of a sample with roughly 700,000 distinct CDR3 sequences, about 15% of them seen once. Sequencing was performed on PBMCs from blood, taken roughly 2 weeks before vaccination. The receptors stem from a man in his fifties who received an inactivated influenza vaccine.

CDR3 nucleotides: TGTGCCAGCAGTCGGGGGCACTTGGAGGATACGCAGTATTTT. Its translation is CASSRGHLEDTQYF. The gene calls are TRBV7-2 and TRBJ2-3, with D possibly called TRBD1 or TRBD2 (6 bases each). This CDR3 contains 14 residues. Germline values: CDR1 SGHTA, CDR2 FQGNSA. Deletions cut 6 bases from V and 6 bases from J, with 16 bases between.

This chain uses TRBV29-1 with TRBJ1-1; no firm D call. The CDR3 has 12 amino acids. The germline V and J ends were trimmed by 3 bases and 5 bases, with 10 bases remaining between them. Germline assignment: CDR1 SQVTM and CDR2 ANQGSEA. DNA of the CDR3: TGCAGCGTTGATTCCGGTAGGACTGAAGCTTTCTTT. This gives the protein CSVDSGRTEAFF.

The CDR3 bases are TGTGCCAGCAGTGAGTTGGGACAGAACACCGGGGAGCTGTTTTTT. This encodes CASSELGQNTGELFF. This rearrangement joins TRBV2 to TRBJ2-2; a weak D match, TRBD1 (6 bases). Germline V gene data show CDR1 as SNHLY and CDR2 as FYNNEI. The CDR3 extends over 15 amino acids. V gave up 3 bases and J gave up 1 base, with 9 bases separating them.

The rearrangement joins TRBV18 to TRBJ2-7; D gene unclear. Looked up from germline, CDR1 is KGHSH and CDR2 is LQKENI. CDR3 length: 14 amino acids. V was clipped by 3 bases and J by 5 bases, with 14 bases between them. The CDR3 DNA follows: TGTGCCAGCTCACCGACGGTCCAACGCCACGAGCAGTACTTC. Protein sequence: CASSPTVQRHEQYF.

This clonotype was observed a few times. The chain links TRBV28 to TRBJ2-3; 12 positions agree with TRBD1. This CDR3 comprises 17 residues. The ends lost 5 bases at V and 6 bases at J; junction bases unmatched: 12. Germline-derived CDR1 and CDR2 are MDHEN and SYDVKM. This CDR3 reads CASSHHRDRGRSDTQYF. Here the CDR3 DNA reads TGTGCCAGCAGTCACCATCGGGACAGGGGGCGTTCTGATACGCAGTATTTT.

V and J are TRBV5-1 and TRBJ2-2; D not resolved. The CDR3 totals 15 residues. V lost 1 base and J lost 0, with 7 bases in between. CDR1 is SGHRS, CDR2 YFSETQ, per germline. The CDR3 here is CASSLKAPNTGELFF. The CDR3 nucleotides are TGCGCCAGCAGCTTGAAAGCCCCGAACACCGGGGAGCTGTTTTTT.

The table lists this clonotype with many counts. The chain has TRBV29-1 and TRBJ2-2; D remains ambiguous. V was clipped by 4 bases and J by 3 bases, with 6 bases between them. In germline, CDR1 is SQVTM, CDR2 ANQGSEA. The CDR3 length is 12 residues. The CDR3 DNA sequence: TGCAGCGTTGGGACCTACACCGGGGAGCTGTTTTTT. This sequence encodes CSVGTYTGELFF.

This clonotype appeared many times. V and J are TRBV29-1 and TRBJ2-2, with D perhaps being TRBD1 or TRBD2 (5 bases each). CDR3 length: 15 residues. V was shortened by 2 bases and J by 6 bases, with 16 bases between the two germline ends. The V gene's germline CDR1 is SQVTM and CDR2 ANQGSEA. The CDR3 protein is CSVELGTSGSGELFF. CDR3 nucleotide sequence: TGCAGCGTTGAATTGGGGACGTCTGGGTCCGGGGAGCTGTTTTTT.

In this sample, this clonotype turned up a few times. The chain combines TRBV9 with TRBJ1-5; D unresolved. V lost 0 bases and J 1 base, leaving 5 bases between the germline ends. This CDR3 spans 14 amino acids. Germline CDR1 SGDLS, CDR2 YYNGEE. DNA of the CDR3: TGTGCCAGCAGCGTAGGACTGAGCAATCAGCCCCAGCATTTT. Its translation is CASSVGLSNQPQHF.

The rearrangement joins TRBV7-9 to TRBJ2-1; 12 bases are shared with TRBD2. J gave up 10 bases and V 5 bases, and 15 bases lay outside the gene matches. Germline V CDR1 and CDR2: SEHNR, FQNEAQ (reference sequence). There are 17 residues in the CDR3. The CDR3 DNA is TGTGCCAGCAGCCCGCGCCCCGGACTAGCGGGATTAGGAGAGCAGTTCTTC. This encodes CASSPRPGLAGLGEQFF.

This clonotype was detected a few times. This rearrangement joins TRBV7-2 to TRBJ2-2; 8 bases map to TRBD2. From germline, CDR1 is SGHTA and CDR2 FQGNSA. This CDR3 is 14 amino acids long. The ends lost 1 base at V and 7 bases at J; junction bases unmatched: 2. The DNA for the CDR3 is TGTGCCAGCAGCTTAGGCGGGGGGATCGGGGAGCTGTTTTTT. Protein product: CASSLGGGIGELFF.

This chain joins TRBV20-1 and TRBJ2-7, with D unclear. This CDR3 spans 13 amino acids. CDR1 is DFQATT and CDR2 is SNEGSKA in the germline V gene (reference sequence). Deletions cut 7 bases from V and 1 base from J, with 14 bases between. CDR3 DNA sequence: TGCAGTGTGCAGCAGGCTTTTTCCTACGAGCAGTACTTC. Its translation is CSVQQAFSYEQYF.

This clonotype has just a few counts. The rearrangement uses TRBV24-1 and TRBJ2-1; a possible D gene is TRBD2 (5 bases). Between the trimmed V and J ends, which lost 0 bases and 7 bases, there was a span of 9 bases. This CDR3 has 14 amino acids. Germline values: CDR1 KGHDR, CDR2 SFDVKD. The DNA for the CDR3 is TGTGCCACCAGTGATTTGTGGACGGGAAATGAGCAGTTCTTC. Translating it yields CATSDLWTGNEQFF.

This clonotype has a handful of counts. The chain carries TRBV7-8 and TRBJ2-2; TRBD1 agrees at 10 bases. The CDR3 is made up of 15 amino acids. The junction had 4 bases not matched to a gene; V was cut back by 2 bases and J by 7 bases. CDR1 SGHVS and CDR2 FQNEAQ come from the germline V gene. This chain's CDR3 is CASSLRDRGLGELFF. CDR3 DNA sequence: TGTGCCAGCAGCTTAAGGGACAGGGGTCTCGGGGAGCTGTTTTTT.

In its sample, this clonotype was seen many times. The chain couples TRBV12-3 or TRBV12-4 to TRBJ2-3; D possibly corresponds to TRBD2 (5 bases). Trimming pared 8 bases from V and 3 bases from J, leaving 15 bases between. The CDR3 totals 14 residues. The DNA of the CDR3 is TGTGCCAGCGGGGTAGCGCGGCAAACAGATACGCAGTATTTT. This codes for CASGVARQTDTQYF.

This chain connects TRBV29-1 to TRBJ2-1, with TRBD2 identical over 16 bases. In germline, CDR1 is SQVTM, CDR2 ANQGSEA. With V trimmed by 6 bases and J by 0 bases, 11 bases remained unmatched. The CDR3 length is 19 residues. The CDR3, as DNA: TGCAGCGTAAAAAGGGGACTAGCGGGAGGGATGAGCTCCTACAATGAGCAGTTCTTC. It translates to CSVKRGLAGGMSSYNEQFF.

This chain connects TRBV20-1 to TRBJ2-2, with D uncertain. V lost 4 bases and J lost 6, with 6 bases in between. CDR3 size: 11 residues. Germline assignment: CDR1 DFQATT and CDR2 SNEGSKA (reference sequence). The CDR3 DNA sequence: TGCAGTGCTATCTCAGCCGGGGAGCTGTTTTTT. Protein sequence: CSAISAGELFF.

This clonotype was detected only a few times. The chain couples TRBV7-8 to TRBJ2-3; D is uncertain. CDR1 SGHVS and CDR2 FQNEAQ come from the germline V gene. The CDR3 covers 16 residues. The ends were cut back, 7 bases at V and 0 bases at J, with 17 bases in the middle. The CDR3 loop is CASIPTEITSTDTQYF. DNA of the CDR3: TGTGCCAGCATACCCACCGAAATCACTAGCACAGATACGCAGTATTTT.

This clonotype has only a few counts. The CDR3 sequence is CASSNDGPNIQYF. The CDR3 region has the DNA TGTGCCAGCAGCAACGACGGGCCGAACATTCAGTACTTC. V gene TRBV11-1 combines with J gene TRBJ2-4; D is unresolved. This CDR3 is 13 amino acids long. Per germline, CDR1 SGHAT and CDR2 FQDESV (reference sequence). Trimming removed 5 bases from V and 7 bases from J, with 12 bases in between.

The V call is TRBV6-1, the J call TRBJ1-5, with D possibly being TRBD1 (5 bases). The CDR3 consists of 15 residues. In germline, CDR1 is MNHNS, CDR2 SASEGT. The V and J ends lost 6 bases and 6 bases respectively, with 18 bases between them. The CDR3 is CASSVGQGKGQPQHF. The DNA of the CDR3 is TGTGCCAGCAGCGTGGGGCAGGGAAAGGGTCAGCCCCAGCATTTT.

The sample holds a few counts of this clonotype. The chain joins TRBV11-2 to TRBJ2-1; 7 bases match TRBD2. CDR1 is SGHAT, CDR2 FQNNGV, per germline. CDR3 length: 16 residues. Trimming took 0 bases from V and 5 from J; bases not matched to a gene: 7. The CDR3 DNA reads TGTGCCAGCAGCTTAGAGGCGGGGGTCGTAAACAATGAGCAGTTCTTC. Translated: CASSLEAGVVNNEQFF.

This chain connects TRBV7-2 to TRBJ2-7; D may correspond to TRBD1 or TRBD2 (5 bases each). Germline CDR1 SGHTA, CDR2 FQGNSA. V was cut by 5 bases and J by 2 bases, with 16 bases left in between. The CDR3 is 15 residues long. The DNA for the CDR3 is TGTGCCAGCAGCCCAAGCACGGGACGGACCTACGAGCAGTACTTC. Protein sequence: CASSPSTGRTYEQYF. The full variable domain, rest sourced from reference TRBV7-2 and TRBJ2-7, is GAGVSQSPSNKVTEKGKDVELRCDPISGHTALYWYRQSLGQGLEFLIYFQGNSAPDKSGLPSDRFSAERTGGSVSTLTIQRTQQEDSAVYLCASSPSTGRTYEQYFGPGTRLTVT.

V and J are TRBV7-3 and TRBJ1-2; TRBD1 is a possible D gene (5 bases). V lost 7 bases and J 6 bases, leaving 21 bases between the germline ends. In germline, CDR1 is SGHTA, CDR2 FQGTGA. The CDR3 runs to 15 residues. This CDR3 reads CASNRNRGRSDGYTF. The CDR3 DNA is TGTGCCAGCAATCGGAATCGGGGGAGGTCGGATGGCTACACCTTC.

The chain links TRBV28 to TRBJ2-3, with 10 nucleotides matching TRBD2. Losses at the gene ends were 5 bases for V and 6 bases for J; bases not matched to a gene: 14. CDR1 and CDR2 (germline): MDHEN, SYDVKM. The CDR3 is 17 residues long. CDR3 loop: CASSGVSGRAGVDTQYF. The DNA for the CDR3 is TGTGCCAGCAGTGGAGTAAGCGGGAGGGCCGGTGTTGATACGCAGTATTTT.

The table lists this clonotype with a few counts. The rearrangement uses TRBV19 and TRBJ2-1; tentatively, D is TRBD1 (6 bases). Trimming took off 6 bases at V and 4 bases at J, with 13 bases between the two ends. CDR3 length: 14 residues. CDR1 and CDR2 (germline): LNHDA, SQIVND (reference sequence). CDR3 sequence reads: CASSHAGTYNEQFF. CDR3 nucleotide sequence: TGTGCCAGTAGCCATGCCGGGACATACAATGAGCAGTTCTTC.

This clonotype was observed a handful of times. The rearrangement uses TRBV5-5 and TRBJ1-1; D gene uncertain. This CDR3 region has 14 residues. Germline V gene lookup returns CDR1 SGHKS and CDR2 YYEKEE (reference sequence). Trimming took off 4 bases at V and 1 base at J, with 11 bases between the two ends. The CDR3 coding sequence is TGTGCCAGCAGCCCCGGACTGACGAACACTGAAGCTTTCTTT. Amino acid sequence: CASSPGLTNTEAFF.